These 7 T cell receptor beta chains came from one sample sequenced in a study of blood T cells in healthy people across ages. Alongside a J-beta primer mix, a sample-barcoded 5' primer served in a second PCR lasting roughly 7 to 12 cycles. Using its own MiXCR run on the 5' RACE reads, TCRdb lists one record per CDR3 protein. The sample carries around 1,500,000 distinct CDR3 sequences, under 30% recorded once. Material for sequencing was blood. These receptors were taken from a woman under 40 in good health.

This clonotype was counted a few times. CDR3 DNA sequence: TGTGCCAGCAGTCCTCGCAGGGGTTTCGGGGTCAATCAGCCCCAGCATTTT. Protein: CASSPRRGFGVNQPQHF. The chain has TRBV12-3 or TRBV12-4 and TRBJ1-5; D might be TRBD1 (6 bases). The CDR3 has 17 residues. V was shortened by 5 bases and J by 3 bases, with 20 bases between the two germline ends.

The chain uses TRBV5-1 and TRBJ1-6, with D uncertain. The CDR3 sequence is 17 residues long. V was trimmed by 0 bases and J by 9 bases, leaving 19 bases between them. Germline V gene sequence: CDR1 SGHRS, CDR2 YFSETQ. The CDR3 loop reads CASSLGHREKGSSPLHF. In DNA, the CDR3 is TGCGCCAGCAGCTTGGGCCACCGGGAAAAAGGGAGTTCACCCCTCCACTTT.

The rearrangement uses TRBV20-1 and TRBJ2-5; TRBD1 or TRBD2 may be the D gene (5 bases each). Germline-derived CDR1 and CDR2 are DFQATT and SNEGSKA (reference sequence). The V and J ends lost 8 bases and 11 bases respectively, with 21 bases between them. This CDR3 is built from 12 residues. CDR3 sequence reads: CSTGYSGREQYF. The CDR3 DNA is TGCAGTACTGGTTATTCCGGCAGGGAGCAGTACTTC.

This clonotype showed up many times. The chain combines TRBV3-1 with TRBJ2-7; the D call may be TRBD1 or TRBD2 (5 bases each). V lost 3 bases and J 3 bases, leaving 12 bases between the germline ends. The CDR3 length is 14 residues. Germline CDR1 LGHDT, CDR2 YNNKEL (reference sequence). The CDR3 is CASSHRDRLYEQYF. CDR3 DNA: TGTGCCAGCAGCCACCGGGACCGACTCTACGAGCAGTACTTC.

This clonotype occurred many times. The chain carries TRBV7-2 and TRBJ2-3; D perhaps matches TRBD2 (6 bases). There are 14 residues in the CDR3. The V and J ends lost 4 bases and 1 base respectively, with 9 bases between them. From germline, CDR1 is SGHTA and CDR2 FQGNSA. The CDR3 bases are TGTGCCAGCAGCTCCCAGCGGGGCACAGATACGCAGTATTTT. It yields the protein CASSSQRGTDTQYF.

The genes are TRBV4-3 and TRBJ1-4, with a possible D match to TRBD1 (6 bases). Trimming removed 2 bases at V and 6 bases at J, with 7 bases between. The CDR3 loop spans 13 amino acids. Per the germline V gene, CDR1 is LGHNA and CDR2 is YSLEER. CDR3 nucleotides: TGCGCCAGCAGCCAATCAGGGGATGAAAAACTGTTTTTT. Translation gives CASSQSGDEKLFF.

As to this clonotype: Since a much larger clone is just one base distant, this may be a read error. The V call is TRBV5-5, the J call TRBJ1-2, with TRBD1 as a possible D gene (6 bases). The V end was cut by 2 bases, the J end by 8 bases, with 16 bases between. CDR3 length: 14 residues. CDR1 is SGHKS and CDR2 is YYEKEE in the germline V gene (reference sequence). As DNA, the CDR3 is TGTGCCAGCAGCTTAGCACTGGGGGCGGGAGGCTACACCTTC. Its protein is CASSLALGAGGYTF.